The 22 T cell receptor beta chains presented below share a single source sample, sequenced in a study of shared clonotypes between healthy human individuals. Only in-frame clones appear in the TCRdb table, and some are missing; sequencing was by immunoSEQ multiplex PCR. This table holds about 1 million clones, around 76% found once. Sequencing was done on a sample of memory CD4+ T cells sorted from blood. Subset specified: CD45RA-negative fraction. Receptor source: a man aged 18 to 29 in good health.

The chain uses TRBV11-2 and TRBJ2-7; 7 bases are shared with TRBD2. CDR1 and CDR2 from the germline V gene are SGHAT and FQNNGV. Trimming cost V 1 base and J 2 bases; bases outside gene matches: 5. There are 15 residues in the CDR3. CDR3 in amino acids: CASSLGASGPYEQYF. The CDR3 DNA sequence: TGTGCCAGCAGCTTAGGGGCTAGCGGACCCTACGAGCAGTACTTC.

This CDR3 is CAWTGQGVSDTQYF. DNA for the CDR3: TGTGCCTGGACTGGCCAGGGGGTATCCGATACGCAGTATTTT. The gene calls are TRBV30 and TRBJ2-3, with TRBD1 matching 7 bases. The J segment lost 6 bases and the V segment lost 4 bases, leaving 10 bases of the junction unmatched. The CDR3 is 14 residues long. CDR1 is GTSNPN, CDR2 SVGIG, per germline (reference sequence). The complete variable domain, with remaining parts taken from reference TRBV30 and TRBJ2-3, reads SQTIHQWPATLVQPVGSPLSLECTVEGTSNPNLYWYRQAAGRGLQLLFYSVGIGQISSEVPQNLSASRPQDRQFILSSKKLLLSDSGFYLCAWTGQGVSDTQYFGPGTRLTVL.

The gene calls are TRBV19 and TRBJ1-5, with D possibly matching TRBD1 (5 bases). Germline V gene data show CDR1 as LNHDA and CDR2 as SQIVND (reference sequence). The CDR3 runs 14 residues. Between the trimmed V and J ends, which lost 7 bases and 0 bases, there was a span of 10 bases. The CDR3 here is CASTTVDSNQPQHF. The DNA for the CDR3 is TGTGCCAGTACGACAGTGGATAGCAATCAGCCCCAGCATTTT.

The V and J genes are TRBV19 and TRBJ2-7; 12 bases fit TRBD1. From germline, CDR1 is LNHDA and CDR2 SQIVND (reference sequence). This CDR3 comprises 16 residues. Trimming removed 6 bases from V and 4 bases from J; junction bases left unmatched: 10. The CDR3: CASSPRDRGRRYEQYF. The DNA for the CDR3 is TGTGCCAGTAGCCCCCGGGACAGGGGGCGACGGTACGAGCAGTACTTC.

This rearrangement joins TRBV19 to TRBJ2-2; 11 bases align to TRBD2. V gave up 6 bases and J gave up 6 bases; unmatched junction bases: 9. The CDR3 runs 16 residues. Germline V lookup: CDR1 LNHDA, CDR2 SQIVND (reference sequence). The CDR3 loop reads CASRPTSGSRSGELFF. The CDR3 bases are TGTGCCAGTAGACCAACTAGCGGGAGCCGTTCCGGGGAGCTGTTTTTT. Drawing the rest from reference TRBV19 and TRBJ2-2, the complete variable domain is DGGITQSPKYLFRKEGQNVTLSCEQNLNHDAMYWYRQDPGQGLRLIYYSQIVNDFQKGDIAEGYSVSREKKESFPLTVTSAQKNPTAFYLCASRPTSGSRSGELFFGEGSRLTVL.

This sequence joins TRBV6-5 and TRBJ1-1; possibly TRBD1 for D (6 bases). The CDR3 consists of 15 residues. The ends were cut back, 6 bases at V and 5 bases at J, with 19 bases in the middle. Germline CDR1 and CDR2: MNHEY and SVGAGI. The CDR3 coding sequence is TGTGCCAGCAGCTCCCCCTCGGGGGCTAGGACTGAAGCTTTCTTT. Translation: CASSSPSGARTEAFF.

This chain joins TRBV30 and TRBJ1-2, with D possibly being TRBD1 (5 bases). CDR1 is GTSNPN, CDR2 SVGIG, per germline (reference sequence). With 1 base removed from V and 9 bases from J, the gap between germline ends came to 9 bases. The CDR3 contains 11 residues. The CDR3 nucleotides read TGTGCCTGGAGTGCGGGACCCCGCTACACCTTC. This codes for CAWSAGPRYTF.

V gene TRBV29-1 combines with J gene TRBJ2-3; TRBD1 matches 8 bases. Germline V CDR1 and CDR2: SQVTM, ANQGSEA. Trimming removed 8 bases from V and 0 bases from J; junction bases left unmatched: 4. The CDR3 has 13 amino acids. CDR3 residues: CSLQGDSTDTQYF. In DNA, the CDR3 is TGCAGCCTACAGGGGGATAGCACAGATACGCAGTATTTT.

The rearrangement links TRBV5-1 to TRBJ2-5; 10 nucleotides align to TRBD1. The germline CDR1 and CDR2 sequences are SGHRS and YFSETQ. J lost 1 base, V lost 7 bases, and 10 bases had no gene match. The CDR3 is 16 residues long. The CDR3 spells CASLKGDRGSQETQYF. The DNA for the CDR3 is TGCGCCAGCCTCAAAGGGGACAGGGGAAGCCAAGAGACCCAGTACTTC.

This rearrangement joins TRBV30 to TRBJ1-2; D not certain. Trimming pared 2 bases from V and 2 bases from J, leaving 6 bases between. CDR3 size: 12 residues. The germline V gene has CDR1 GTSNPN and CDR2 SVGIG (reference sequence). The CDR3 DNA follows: TGTGCCTGGAGTTGGATAAACTATGGCTACACCTTC. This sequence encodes CAWSWINYGYTF.

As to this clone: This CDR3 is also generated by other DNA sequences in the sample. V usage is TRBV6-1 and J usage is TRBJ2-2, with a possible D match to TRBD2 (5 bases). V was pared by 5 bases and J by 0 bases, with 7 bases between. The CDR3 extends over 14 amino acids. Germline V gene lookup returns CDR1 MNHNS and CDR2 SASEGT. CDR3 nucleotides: TGTGCCAGCAGTTTGGACTCGAACACCGGGGAGCTGTTTTTT. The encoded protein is CASSLDSNTGELFF.

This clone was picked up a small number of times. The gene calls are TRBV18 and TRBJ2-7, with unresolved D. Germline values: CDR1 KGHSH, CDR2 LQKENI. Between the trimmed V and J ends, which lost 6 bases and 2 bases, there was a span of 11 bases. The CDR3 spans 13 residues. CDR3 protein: CASSPSEPYEQYF. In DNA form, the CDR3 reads TGTGCCAGCTCGCCATCTGAACCCTACGAGCAGTACTTC.

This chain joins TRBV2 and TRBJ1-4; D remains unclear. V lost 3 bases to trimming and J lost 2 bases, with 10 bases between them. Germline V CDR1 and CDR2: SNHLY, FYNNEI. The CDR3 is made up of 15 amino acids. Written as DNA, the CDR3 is TGTGCCAGCAGTGACGGGTTGGGTACTAATGAAAAACTGTTTTTT. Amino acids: CASSDGLGTNEKLFF. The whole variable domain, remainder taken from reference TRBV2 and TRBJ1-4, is EPEVTQTPSHQVTQMGQEVILRCVPISNHLYFYWYRQILGQKVEFLVSFYNNEISEKSEIFDDQFSVERPDGSNFTLKIRSTKLEDSAMYFCASSDGLGTNEKLFFGSGTQLSVL.

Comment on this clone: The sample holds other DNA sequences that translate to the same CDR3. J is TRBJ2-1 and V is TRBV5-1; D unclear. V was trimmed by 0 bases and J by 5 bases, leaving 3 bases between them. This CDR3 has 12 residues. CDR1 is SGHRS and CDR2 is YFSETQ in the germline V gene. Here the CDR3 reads CASSLADNEQFF. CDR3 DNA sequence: TGCGCCAGCAGCTTGGCAGACAATGAGCAGTTCTTC. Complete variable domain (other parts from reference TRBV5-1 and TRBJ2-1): KAGVTQTPRYLIKTRGQQVTLSCSPISGHRSVSWYQQTPGQGLQFLFEYFSETQRNKGNFPGRFSGRQFSNSRSEMNVSTLELGDSALYLCASSLADNEQFFGPGTRLTVL.

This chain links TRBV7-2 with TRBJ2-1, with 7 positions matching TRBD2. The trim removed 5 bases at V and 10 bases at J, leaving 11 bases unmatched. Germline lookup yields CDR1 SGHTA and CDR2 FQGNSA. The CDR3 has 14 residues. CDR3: CASSGREGYREQFF. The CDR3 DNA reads TGTGCCAGCAGCGGGAGGGAGGGCTACCGGGAGCAGTTCTTC. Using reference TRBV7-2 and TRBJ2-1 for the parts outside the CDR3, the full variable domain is GAGVSQSPSNKVTEKGKDVELRCDPISGHTALYWYRQSLGQGLEFLIYFQGNSAPDKSGLPSDRFSAERTGGSVSTLTIQRTQQEDSAVYLCASSGREGYREQFFGPGTRLTVL.

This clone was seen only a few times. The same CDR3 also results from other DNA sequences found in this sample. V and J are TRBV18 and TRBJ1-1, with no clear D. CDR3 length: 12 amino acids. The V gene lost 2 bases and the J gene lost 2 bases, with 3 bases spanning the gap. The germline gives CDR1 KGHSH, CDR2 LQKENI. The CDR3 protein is CASSPANTEAFF. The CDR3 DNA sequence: TGTGCCAGCTCACCAGCAAACACTGAAGCTTTCTTT.

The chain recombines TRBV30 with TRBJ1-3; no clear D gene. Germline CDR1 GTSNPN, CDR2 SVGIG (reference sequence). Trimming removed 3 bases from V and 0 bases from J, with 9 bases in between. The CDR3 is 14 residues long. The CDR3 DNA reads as TGTGCCTGGAGGGGGTCGACCTCTGGAAACACCATATATTTT. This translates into CAWRGSTSGNTIYF.

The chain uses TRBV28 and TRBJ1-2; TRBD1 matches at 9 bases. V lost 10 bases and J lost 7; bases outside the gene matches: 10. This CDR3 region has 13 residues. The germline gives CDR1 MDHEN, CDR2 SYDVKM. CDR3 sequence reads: CATPQGALGGYTF. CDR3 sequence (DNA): TGTGCCACCCCACAGGGGGCTTTAGGTGGCTACACCTTC.

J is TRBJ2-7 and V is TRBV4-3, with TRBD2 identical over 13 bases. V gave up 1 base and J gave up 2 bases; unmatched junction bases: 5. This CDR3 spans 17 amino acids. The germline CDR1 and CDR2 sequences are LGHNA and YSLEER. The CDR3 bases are TGCGCCAGCAGCCAAGGGACTAGCGGGAGAACACCCTACGAGCAGTACTTC. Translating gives CASSQGTSGRTPYEQYF.

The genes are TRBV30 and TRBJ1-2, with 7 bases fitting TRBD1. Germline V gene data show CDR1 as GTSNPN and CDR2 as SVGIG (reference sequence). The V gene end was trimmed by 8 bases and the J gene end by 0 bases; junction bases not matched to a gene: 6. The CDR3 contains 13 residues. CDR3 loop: CAKSGTANYGYTF. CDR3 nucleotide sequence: TGTGCCAAGTCCGGGACAGCTAACTATGGCTACACCTTC.

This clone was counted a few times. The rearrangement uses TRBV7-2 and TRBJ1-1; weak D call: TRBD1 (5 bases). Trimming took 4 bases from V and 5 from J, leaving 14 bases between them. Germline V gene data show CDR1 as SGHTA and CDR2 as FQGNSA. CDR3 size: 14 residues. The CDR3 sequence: CASSYQGASTEAFF. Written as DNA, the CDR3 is TGTGCCAGCAGCTACCAGGGTGCCTCTACTGAAGCTTTCTTT.

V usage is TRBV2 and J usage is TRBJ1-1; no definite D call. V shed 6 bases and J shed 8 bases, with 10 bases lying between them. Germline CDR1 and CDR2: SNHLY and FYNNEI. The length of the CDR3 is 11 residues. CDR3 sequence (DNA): TGTGCCAGCAGGGAAACGAACGAAGCTTTCTTT. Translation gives CASRETNEAFF.